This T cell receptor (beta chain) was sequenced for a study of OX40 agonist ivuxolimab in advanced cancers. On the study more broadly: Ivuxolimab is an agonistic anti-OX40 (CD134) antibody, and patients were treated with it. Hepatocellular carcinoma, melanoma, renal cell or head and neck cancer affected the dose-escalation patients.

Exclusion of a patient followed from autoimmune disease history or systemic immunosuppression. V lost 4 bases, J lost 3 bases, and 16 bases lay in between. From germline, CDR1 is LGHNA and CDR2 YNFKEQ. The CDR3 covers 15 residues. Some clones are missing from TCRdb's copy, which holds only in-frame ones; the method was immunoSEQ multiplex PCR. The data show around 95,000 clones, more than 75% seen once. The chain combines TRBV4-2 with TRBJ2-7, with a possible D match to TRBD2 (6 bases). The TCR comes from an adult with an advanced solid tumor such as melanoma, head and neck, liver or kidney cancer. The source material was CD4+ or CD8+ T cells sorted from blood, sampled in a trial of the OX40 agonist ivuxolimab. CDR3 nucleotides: TGTGCCAGCAGCCGCCCGGAGGGGCCTTACTACGAGCAGTACTTC. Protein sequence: CASSRPEGPYYEQYF.